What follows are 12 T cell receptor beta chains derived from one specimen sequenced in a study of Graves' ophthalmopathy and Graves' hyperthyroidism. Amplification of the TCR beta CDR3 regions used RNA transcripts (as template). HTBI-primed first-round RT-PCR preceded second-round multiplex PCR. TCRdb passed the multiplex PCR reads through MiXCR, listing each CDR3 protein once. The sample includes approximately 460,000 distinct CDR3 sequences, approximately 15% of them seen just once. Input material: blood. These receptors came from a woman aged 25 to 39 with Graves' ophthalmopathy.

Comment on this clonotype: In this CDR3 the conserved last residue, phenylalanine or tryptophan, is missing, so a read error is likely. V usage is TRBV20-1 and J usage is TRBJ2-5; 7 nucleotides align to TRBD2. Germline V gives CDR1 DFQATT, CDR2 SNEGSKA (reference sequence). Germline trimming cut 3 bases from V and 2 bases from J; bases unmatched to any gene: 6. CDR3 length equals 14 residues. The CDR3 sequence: CSARWGGGQETQYS. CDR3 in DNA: TGCAGTGCTAGGTGGGGGGGAGGTCAAGAGACCCAGTACTCC.

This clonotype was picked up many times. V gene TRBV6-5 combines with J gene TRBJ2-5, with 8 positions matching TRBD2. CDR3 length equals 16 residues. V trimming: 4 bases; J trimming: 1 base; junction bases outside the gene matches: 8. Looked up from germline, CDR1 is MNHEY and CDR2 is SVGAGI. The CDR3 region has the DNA TGTGCCAGCAGTTTCGCACTAGCGGCGAGCCAAGAGACCCAGTACTTC. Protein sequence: CASSFALAASQETQYF.

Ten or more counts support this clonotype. CDR3 sequence reads: CASSSSATTGRGQPQHF. The CDR3 DNA is TGTGCCAGCAGTTCGTCAGCGACGACAGGGCGCGGGCAGCCCCAGCATTTT. The rearrangement uses TRBV28 and TRBJ1-5, with 7 bases that match TRBD1. Trimming at V came to 4 bases and at J to 7 bases, leaving 16 bases not matched to a gene. CDR1 MDHEN and CDR2 SYDVKM come from the germline V gene. This CDR3 has 17 residues.

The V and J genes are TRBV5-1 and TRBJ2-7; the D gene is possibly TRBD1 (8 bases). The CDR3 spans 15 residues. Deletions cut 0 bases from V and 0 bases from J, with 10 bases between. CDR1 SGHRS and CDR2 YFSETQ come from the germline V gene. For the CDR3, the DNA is TGCGCCAGCAGCTTGGACAGGGGGGGCTCCTACGAGCAGTACTTC. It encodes CASSLDRGGSYEQYF.

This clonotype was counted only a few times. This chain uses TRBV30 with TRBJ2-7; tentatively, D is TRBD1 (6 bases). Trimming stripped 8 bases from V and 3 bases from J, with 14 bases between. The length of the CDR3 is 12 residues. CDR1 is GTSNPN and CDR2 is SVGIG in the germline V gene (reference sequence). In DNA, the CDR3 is TGTGCCACGGACAGTGGAAACTACGAGCAGTACTTC. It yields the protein CATDSGNYEQYF.

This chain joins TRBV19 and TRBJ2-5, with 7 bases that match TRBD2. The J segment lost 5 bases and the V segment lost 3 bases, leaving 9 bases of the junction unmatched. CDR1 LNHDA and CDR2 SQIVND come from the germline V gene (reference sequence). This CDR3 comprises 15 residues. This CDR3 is CASSIMKAGPETQYF. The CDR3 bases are TGTGCCAGTAGTATCATGAAAGCGGGACCGGAGACCCAGTACTTC.

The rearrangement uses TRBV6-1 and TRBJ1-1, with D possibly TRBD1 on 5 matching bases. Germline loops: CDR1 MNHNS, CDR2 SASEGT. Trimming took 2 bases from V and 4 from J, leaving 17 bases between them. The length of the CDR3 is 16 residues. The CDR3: CASSEKGGGYGTEAFF. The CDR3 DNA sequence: TGTGCCAGCAGTGAAAAGGGCGGGGGGTACGGCACTGAAGCTTTCTTT.

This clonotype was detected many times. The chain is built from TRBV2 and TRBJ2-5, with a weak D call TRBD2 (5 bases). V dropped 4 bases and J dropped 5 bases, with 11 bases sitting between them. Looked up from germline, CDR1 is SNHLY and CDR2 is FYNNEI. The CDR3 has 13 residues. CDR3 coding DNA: TGTGCCAGCAGTGTTGAGCGGTACGAGACCCAGTACTTC. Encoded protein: CASSVERYETQYF.

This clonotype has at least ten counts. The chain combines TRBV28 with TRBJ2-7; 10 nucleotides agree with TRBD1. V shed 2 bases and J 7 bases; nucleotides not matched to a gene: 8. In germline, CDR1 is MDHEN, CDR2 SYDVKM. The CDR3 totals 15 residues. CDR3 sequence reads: CASSLGDRGSPEQYF. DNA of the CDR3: TGTGCCAGCAGTTTAGGGGACAGGGGTTCGCCTGAGCAGTACTTC.

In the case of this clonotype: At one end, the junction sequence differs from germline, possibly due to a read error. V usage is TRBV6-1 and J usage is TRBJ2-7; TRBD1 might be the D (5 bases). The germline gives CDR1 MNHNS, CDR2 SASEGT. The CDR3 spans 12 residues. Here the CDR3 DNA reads TGTGCCAGCAGTCTCGGACAAGACGATCAGTACTTC. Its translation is CASSLGQDDQYF.

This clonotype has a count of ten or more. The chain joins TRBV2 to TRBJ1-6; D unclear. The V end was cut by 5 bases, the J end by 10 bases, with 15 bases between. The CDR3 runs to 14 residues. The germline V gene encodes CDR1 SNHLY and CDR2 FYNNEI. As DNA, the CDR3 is TGTGCCAGCAGTCAATTTTTAGGGAGCTCACCCCTCCACTTT. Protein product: CASSQFLGSSPLHF.

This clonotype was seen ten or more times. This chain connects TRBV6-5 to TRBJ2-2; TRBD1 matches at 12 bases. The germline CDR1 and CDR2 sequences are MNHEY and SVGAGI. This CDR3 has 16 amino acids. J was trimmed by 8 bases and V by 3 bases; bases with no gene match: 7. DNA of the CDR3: TGTGCCAGCAGTTATACCGGGACAGGGGGCGCGGGGGAGCTGTTTTTT. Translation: CASSYTGTGGAGELFF.